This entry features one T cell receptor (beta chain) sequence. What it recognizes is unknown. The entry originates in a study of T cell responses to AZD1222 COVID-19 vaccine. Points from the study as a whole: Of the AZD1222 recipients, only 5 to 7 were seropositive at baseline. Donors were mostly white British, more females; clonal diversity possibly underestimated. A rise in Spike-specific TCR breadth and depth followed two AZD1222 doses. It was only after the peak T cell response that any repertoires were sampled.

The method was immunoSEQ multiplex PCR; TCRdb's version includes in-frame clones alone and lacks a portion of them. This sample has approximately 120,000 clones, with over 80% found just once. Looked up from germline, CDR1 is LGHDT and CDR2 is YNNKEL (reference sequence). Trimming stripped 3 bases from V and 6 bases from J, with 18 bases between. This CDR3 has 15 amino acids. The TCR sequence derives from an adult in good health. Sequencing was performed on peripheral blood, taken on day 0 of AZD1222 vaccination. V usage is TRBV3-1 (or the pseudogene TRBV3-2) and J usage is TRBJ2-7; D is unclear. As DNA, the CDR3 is TGTGCCAGCAGCCAGCTATTTCCGGGCGCCGGCGAGCAGTACTTC. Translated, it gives CASSQLFPGAGEQYF.